This entry lists 12 T cell receptor beta chains sequenced from one sample in a study of shared clonotypes between healthy human individuals. Profiled with immunoSEQ multiplex PCR; TCRdb holds only in-frame clones, not every one. The sample comprises around 1 million clones, approximately 80% of which are singletons, and 1.5% rests with the top ten. The sequenced material came from memory CD4+ T cells sorted from blood. The subset was: CD45RA-negative fraction. Receptors were obtained from a man aged 18-30 years in good health.

The genes are TRBV9 and TRBJ2-3, with 10 nucleotides matching TRBD1. The CDR3 runs to 17 residues. From germline, CDR1 is SGDLS and CDR2 YYNGEE. V was clipped by 4 bases and J by 3 bases; unmatched bases: 11. The CDR3 DNA reads TGTGCCAGCAGCCTTTTAGGACAGGGGGACAGAACAGATACGCAGTATTTT. Its translation: CASSLLGQGDRTDTQYF.

The V and J genes are TRBV19 and TRBJ1-6; D gene ambiguous. Germline CDR1 LNHDA, CDR2 SQIVND (reference sequence). The CDR3 covers 16 residues. V gave up 3 bases and J gave up 0 bases, with 9 bases separating them. The CDR3 bases are TGTGCCAGTAGTATTCAGGCCAGCTCCTATAATTCACCCCTCCACTTT. Translation: CASSIQASSYNSPLHF. The complete variable domain, with remaining parts taken from reference TRBV19 and TRBJ1-6, reads DGGITQSPKYLFRKEGQNVTLSCEQNLNHDAMYWYRQDPGQGLRLIYYSQIVNDFQKGDIAEGYSVSREKKESFPLTVTSAQKNPTAFYLCASSIQASSYNSPLHFGNGTRLTVT.

V gene TRBV6-1 combines with J gene TRBJ2-4; D gene uncertain. The V gene's germline CDR1 is MNHNS and CDR2 SASEGT. This CDR3 contains 14 residues. Trimming shortened V by 2 bases and J by 9 bases, and 14 bases separated the two germline ends. The CDR3: CASSERGPKGIQYF. CDR3 nucleotides: TGTGCCAGCAGTGAACGAGGCCCCAAGGGCATTCAGTACTTC.

This rearrangement joins TRBV5-4 to TRBJ2-7, with D possibly being TRBD1 (6 bases). This CDR3 region has 13 residues. CDR1 and CDR2 (germline): SGHNT, YYREEE (reference sequence). The ends were cut back, 4 bases at V and 4 bases at J, with 12 bases in the middle. CDR3 in amino acids: CASSEDRRYEQYF. Written as DNA, the CDR3 is TGTGCCAGCAGCGAGGACAGAAGATACGAGCAGTACTTC.

This clone was seen just once. The rearrangement uses TRBV11-2 and TRBJ2-1; 7 positions agree with TRBD2. The CDR3 length is 12 residues. The germline CDR1 and CDR2 sequences are SGHAT and FQNNGV. The trim removed 8 bases at V and 6 bases at J, leaving 4 bases unmatched. The CDR3 spells CASGGSGNEQFF. The CDR3 nucleotides read TGTGCCAGCGGCGGGAGCGGCAATGAGCAGTTCTTC.

In DNA form, the CDR3 reads TGCAGTGTAGCGGGAGGTGAGCAGTTCTTC. Encoded protein: CSVAGGEQFF. The chain combines TRBV20-1 with TRBJ2-1; 10 nucleotides align to TRBD2. CDR1 and CDR2 from the germline V gene are DFQATT and SNEGSKA (reference sequence). J was trimmed by 9 bases and V by 7 bases; bases with no gene match: 0. The CDR3 covers 10 residues.

J is TRBJ2-1 and V is TRBV7-2; D is possibly TRBD1 or TRBD2 (5 bases each). V lost 4 bases, J lost 4 bases, and 14 bases lay in between. Looked up from germline, CDR1 is SGHTA and CDR2 is FQGNSA. This CDR3 comprises 15 residues. This CDR3 reads CASSWDLRAYNEQFF. The CDR3, as DNA: TGTGCCAGCAGCTGGGACCTTAGGGCTTACAATGAGCAGTTCTTC. The full variable domain, rest sourced from reference TRBV7-2 and TRBJ2-1, is GAGVSQSPSNKVTEKGKDVELRCDPISGHTALYWYRQSLGQGLEFLIYFQGNSAPDKSGLPSDRFSAERTGGSVSTLTIQRTQQEDSAVYLCASSWDLRAYNEQFFGPGTRLTVL.

The chain combines TRBV5-1 with TRBJ1-5; no definite D call. The germline CDR1 and CDR2 sequences are SGHRS and YFSETQ. Trimming cost V 0 bases and J 7 bases, with 11 bases left between them. CDR3 length equals 14 residues. CDR3 protein: CASSLEGLRQPQHF. The CDR3 DNA reads as TGCGCCAGCAGCTTGGAAGGCTTGCGACAGCCCCAGCATTTT.

This clone was seen a single time. The rearrangement links TRBV18 to TRBJ1-3; no reliable D call. V lost 5 bases to trimming and J lost 4 bases, with 6 bases between them. This CDR3 is built from 12 residues. Germline V gives CDR1 KGHSH, CDR2 LQKENI. The CDR3 nucleotides read TGTGCCAGCTCAACTGAGGGAAACACCATATATTTT. Protein sequence: CASSTEGNTIYF. Complete variable domain (other parts from reference TRBV18 and TRBJ1-3): NAGVMQNPRHLVRRRGQEARLRCSPMKGHSHVYWYRQLPEEGLKFMVYLQKENIIDESGMPKERFSAEFPKEGPSILRIQQVVRGDSAAYFCASSTEGNTIYFGEGSWLTVV.

As regards this clone: This sequence may be a read error, since a much larger clone differs from it by one base. The V and J genes are TRBV6-6 and TRBJ2-3; no clear D gene. Trimming cost V 6 bases and J 0 bases, with 4 bases left between them. CDR3 length equals 12 residues. Germline assignment: CDR1 MNHNY and CDR2 SVGAGI (reference sequence). The chain's CDR3 is CASSASTDTQYF. The CDR3 DNA reads as TGTGCCAGCAGCGCTAGCACAGATACGCAGTATTTT.

This chain uses TRBV6-5 with TRBJ2-1; 7 bases fit TRBD1. Per the germline V gene, CDR1 is MNHEY and CDR2 is SVGAGI. The CDR3 is made up of 13 amino acids. The junction had 9 bases not matched to a gene; V was cut back by 7 bases and J by 9 bases. In DNA form, the CDR3 reads TGTGCCAGCAAAACAGGGGAACTTTCTGAGCAGTTCTTC. Residues: CASKTGELSEQFF.

J is TRBJ2-5 and V is TRBV2; 9 bases line up with TRBD1. With 1 base clipped from V and 3 bases from J, the junction kept 3 bases outside the gene matches. Germline values: CDR1 SNHLY, CDR2 FYNNEI. This CDR3 has 15 amino acids. CDR3 sequence: CASSEGRDREETQYF. The CDR3 nucleotides are TGTGCCAGCAGTGAAGGGCGGGACAGGGAAGAGACCCAGTACTTC.